These T cell receptor beta chains were read from a single sample in a study of post-analysis software for immune sequencing data. From the PCR reads, TCRdb called clonotypes with MiXCR, one entry per CDR3 protein. The sample records fewer than 850,000 distinct CDR3 sequences, just under 30% being singletons. Sequenced sample: blood. All receptors come from a girl aged 5 to 17 with multiple sclerosis. CDR3s leave out the opening cysteine and the closing phenylalanine or tryptophan. Fields, in order: D gene, V gene, CDR3 protein. D genes are given only for firm matches.

. TRBV20-1 SASGGAGSNEQF
. TRBV5-1 ASSLGRTLSSYNEQF
TRBD1 TRBV10-3 AINDRGRNTIY
. TRBV28 ASSRSSSNYGYT
TRBD1 TRBV7-9 ASTGGRDRGNEQF
TRBD1 TRBV18 ASSPPTAGGRLGNEQF
TRBD1 TRBV7-2 ASSPGTGSYQQY
. TRBV20-1 SASDSYGYT
TRBD2 TRBV7-2 ASSLVLWSGSPNEQF
. TRBV9 ASSVGSGTGNTIY
. TRBV7-8 ASSGETGTFTGELF
. TRBV5-1 ASSPQRTGTQY
. TRBV29-1 SVVVAREQF
TRBD2 TRBV15 ATSITGTSGISTDTQY
TRBD1 TRBV6-6 ASTHGDRQETQY
. TRBV20-1 SARGGFSYEQY
TRBD2 TRBV27 ASSPEGLAGLYEQY
. TRBV29-1 SVEIDRFGRNT
. TRBV20-1 SAPGAPSYNEQF
. TRBV3-1 ASSQVGIYT
. TRBV20-1 SARDRGGVLYEQY
TRBD1 TRBV6-6 ASRADRDDQPQH
. TRBV10-3 AISPEPEEQY
TRBD1 TRBV3-1 ASSQGQGREQPQH
. TRBV12-3/TRBV12-4 ASSFKGVEQY
. TRBV27 ASSSAPGGPSYEQY
. TRBV6-5 ASSSSFGGRRGKLF
. TRBV27 ASGKPYNEQF
. TRBV9 ASRRGNNEQF
. TRBV10-3 AISSDGKNIQY
TRBD1 TRBV6-5 ASRLTGGNEKLF
TRBD2 TRBV7-8 ASSSGLAGGILAKNIQY
. TRBV7-9 ASSLQGRDGYT
TRBD2 TRBV11-3 ASSPGTSGYSDTQY